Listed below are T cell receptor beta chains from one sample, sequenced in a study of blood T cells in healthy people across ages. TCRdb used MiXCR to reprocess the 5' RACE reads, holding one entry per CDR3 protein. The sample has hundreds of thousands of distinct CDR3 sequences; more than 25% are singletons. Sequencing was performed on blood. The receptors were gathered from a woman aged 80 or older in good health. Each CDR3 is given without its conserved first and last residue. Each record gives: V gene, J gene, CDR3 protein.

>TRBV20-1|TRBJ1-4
SARGGLEKLF
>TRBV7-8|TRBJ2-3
ASSLTSGSVNTQY
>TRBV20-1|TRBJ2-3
SARDRASGNTDTQY
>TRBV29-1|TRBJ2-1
SVPGGGRNEQF
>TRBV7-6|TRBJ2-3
ASSAPGGQAGTQY
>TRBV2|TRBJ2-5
ASREDRGIVETQY
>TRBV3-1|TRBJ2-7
ASSPWTRSSYEQY
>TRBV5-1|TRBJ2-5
ASSGGRGSETQY
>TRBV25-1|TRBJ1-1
ASSAPGQSTEAF
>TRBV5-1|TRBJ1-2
VSSYEARGIYDYT
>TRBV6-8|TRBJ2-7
ASSVLWPRLETTYEQY
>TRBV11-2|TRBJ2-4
ASSPTLIGGGQQNIQY
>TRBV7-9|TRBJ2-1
ASSPIDNEQF
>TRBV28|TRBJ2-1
ASSSRWAGRCSYNEQF
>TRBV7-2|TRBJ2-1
ASSLAGGGSGYNEQF
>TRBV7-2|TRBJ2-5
ASRKGEETQY
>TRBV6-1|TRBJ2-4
ASRTNRGTKNIQY
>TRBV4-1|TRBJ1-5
ASSQMGQNNQPQH
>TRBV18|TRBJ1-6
ASSPSRDGSPLH
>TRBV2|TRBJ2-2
ASSVQDTGELF
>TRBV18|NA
ASSPRQTSGETQY
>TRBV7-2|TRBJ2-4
ASSLAFLAAAKNIQY
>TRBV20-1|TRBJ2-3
SAGTQGGTDTQY
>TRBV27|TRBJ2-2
ASSLPPGGSGELF
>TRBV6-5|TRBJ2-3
ASSTDRSSTDTQY
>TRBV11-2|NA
ASSLTNRNPYEQY
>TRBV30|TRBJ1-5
AWNPELDQPQH
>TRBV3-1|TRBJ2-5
ASSHSGTTKETQY
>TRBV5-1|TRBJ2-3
ASGGAGSTDTQY
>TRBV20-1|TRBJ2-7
SAIPASSYEQY
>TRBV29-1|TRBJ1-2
SVETAGQGSSGYT
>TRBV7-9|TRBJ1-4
ASSRTTGSTNEKLF
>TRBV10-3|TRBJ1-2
AISGGAGYGYT
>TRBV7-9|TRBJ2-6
ASSSKTGGANVLT
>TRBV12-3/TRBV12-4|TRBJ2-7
ASSADGYYEQY
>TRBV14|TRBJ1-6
ASSQVSGFSSPLH
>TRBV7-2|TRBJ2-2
ASSLRSGELF
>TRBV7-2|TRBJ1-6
ASSLAPGGMDSPLH
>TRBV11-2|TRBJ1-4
ASSLDLSSEKLF
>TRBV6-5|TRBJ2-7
ASSRQRDGPYEQY
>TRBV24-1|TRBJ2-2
ATSDQTGDTGELF
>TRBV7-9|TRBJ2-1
ASSVRRGGSYNEQF
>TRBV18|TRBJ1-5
ASSPTGQGSNQPQH
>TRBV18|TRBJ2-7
ASSPQSEYEQY
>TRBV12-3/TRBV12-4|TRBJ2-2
ASSLRGLTGELF
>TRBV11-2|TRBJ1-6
ASSSTDGNSPLH
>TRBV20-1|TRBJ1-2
SARNPTGVEGYT